This T cell receptor (beta chain) was observed in a study of T cell changes during pregnancy in multiple sclerosis (dated by TCRdb to the late 2010s). Context from the whole study: In women with multiple sclerosis, the researchers looked at how the T cell repertoire shifted as pregnancy progressed.

Library creation used the immunoSEQ multiplex PCR assay. Not all clones reach the TCRdb copy of this immuneACCESS table, which keeps in-frame sequences only. Checked studies attribute under half of the gap to unresolved V genes and leave the rest unexplained. The sample data list about 46,000 clones, and approximately 92% of these were observed just once. The ten largest clones represent more than 3% of the sample. CDR1 SGHAT and CDR2 FQNNGV were looked up in the germline V gene. The CDR3 goes from the cysteine to the phenylalanine over 15 residues. The CDR3 DNA has 45 bases and is translated from base 1. V lost 5 bases and J lost 4 bases, and the count of bases not matched to a germline gene is 10. Note on this clone: It lacks a known antigen. The sample holds no much larger clone one base away, and base qualities are not on file.

The sequence came from a female donor with multiple sclerosis, enrolled in a pregnancy study. The chain is encoded by TRBV11-2 joined to TRBJ2-7; 8 central bases correspond to TRBD1. The starting material was CD8+ T cells from peripheral blood mononuclear cells, obtained after pregnancy. The CDR3 protein is CASSRLGQDWYEQYF. The sequenced DNA: TGTGCCAGCAGCCGCTTGGGACAGGATTGGTACGAGCAGTACTTC.